This T cell receptor (beta chain) was sequenced in a study of beta chain features in type 1 diabetes. Whole-study results and caveats: VDJ junctions sequenced from type 1 diabetes patients showed fewer insertions and more deletions. Type 1 diabetes patients had TCRB CDR3s that were shorter (moderately but significantly so) in all four CD4+ subsets. Cells with high TCR expression could be over-represented when cDNA is sequenced. Researchers caution that PCR might favor shorter templates, equally among patients and controls.

Expressed TCRB transcripts got sequenced, as all isolated RNA was reverse transcribed. Profiled with immunoSEQ multiplex PCR; TCRdb holds only in-frame clones, not every one. The sample has 300,000 to 350,000 clones, approximately 8.2% seen once. As regards this clone: Its antigen is not identified.

Sequencing was performed on central memory CD4+ T cells from blood. The TCR comes from a woman younger than 30 in good health.

The CDR3 region is CASSLGGGFSSYEQYF. For the CDR3, the DNA is TGTGCCAGCAGTTTAGGAGGCGGGTTTAGCTCCTACGAGCAGTACTTC. The gene calls are TRBV28 and TRBJ2-7; TRBD2 is a possible D gene (5 bases). This CDR3 comprises 16 residues. The V gene's germline CDR1 is MDHEN and CDR2 SYDVKM. Between the trimmed V and J ends, which lost 2 bases and 0 bases, there was a span of 14 bases.